What follows are 2 T cell receptor beta chains derived from one specimen sequenced in a study of blood T cell repertoires in COVID-19. The method was immunoSEQ multiplex PCR; TCRdb's version includes in-frame clones alone and lacks a portion of them. The sample lists over 120,000 clones; 70% to 80% were seen once. Sequenced sample: peripheral blood. These receptors all come from a woman between 70 and 85 years old with COVID-19, enrolled during active disease.

DNA of the CDR3: TGTGCCAGCAGCACCCGGACTAGCGGGATCTACAATGAGCAGTTCTTC. Translation: CASSTRTSGIYNEQFF. V usage is TRBV11-2 and J usage is TRBJ2-1; TRBD2 matches 12 bases. Germline CDR1 reads SGHAT; CDR2 reads FQNNGV. The CDR3 sequence is 16 residues long. Losses at the gene ends were 5 bases for V and 3 bases for J; bases not matched to a gene: 5.

This CDR3 is CASSLGVSGTEAFF. For the CDR3, the DNA is TGCGCCAGCAGCCTAGGGGTGTCTGGCACTGAAGCTTTCTTT. The V gene is TRBV5-1, the J gene TRBJ1-1; D possibly corresponds to TRBD1 (5 bases). Per the germline V gene, CDR1 is SGHRS and CDR2 is YFSETQ. Trimming removed 4 bases from V and 4 bases from J, with 14 bases in between. This CDR3 spans 14 amino acids.